This T cell receptor beta chain originates from a study of cytomegalovirus exposure and HLA in healthy donors (dated by TCRdb to 2016 to 2017). Looking at the study overall: An earlier analysis of approximately 600 of the donors reported about 290 Gb of sequence data and 100 million to 140 million unique TCR beta sequences from about 179 million T cells. Because of strong linkage in the cohort, 5 or 6 DR-DQ haplotypes were treated as single units for association and clustering. Typing coverage differed by locus: A, B, C, DRB1 and DQB1 were typed in about 620-640 donors, DQA1 in 500 to 550, DPA1 in around 600, and DPB1 in roughly 450. An earlier analysis of several hundred of the donors used high-throughput TCR beta sequencing to judge whether each TCR beta V gene segment behaved as functional or pseudogenic. The study profiled the T cell repertoires of 500 to 800 subjects by immunosequencing and related them to cytomegalovirus serostatus. The study was designed to test whether signatures of past pathogen exposure could be identified by cataloging public T cell receptors. The study combined high-throughput TCR immunosequencing, statistical association of individual TCRs with disease status, and machine learning to predict cytomegalovirus infection status. Among the roughly 390 genotyped donors, under 90% belonged to the genetic ancestry cluster associated with self-reported Caucasian donors. All discovery cohort repertoires had been generated using a single sequencing platform. Donor age, sex, ethnicity and CMV serostatus were compiled alongside the repertoire data. The later analysis used no new phenotypic data to find candidate immune exposures, relying instead on TCR beta sequences and their occurrence across donors. In a later genetic analysis, genome-wide SNP genotypes for about three fifths of the roughly 670 donors were used, and that subset was treated as a discovery cohort. On average, roughly 250,000 unique TCR beta nucleotide sequences were sequenced per donor among 350 to 400 genotyped donors of the cohort, with 15% to 20% of those sequences being non-productive. Class I and class II HLA loci were covered by the typing at four-digit resolution. A separate validation cohort of approximately 120 different subjects was used in addition to the 666-subject first cohort. Roughly 300 gigabases of sequencing data and tens of millions of unique TCR sequences were included in an early release covering about 600 HLA-typed donors. A later analysis re-examined previously published TCR beta repertoires from 500 to 700 donors and added high-resolution HLA genotyping to investigate patterns of TCR occurrence.

Worth noting for this clone: Its recognized antigen is unknown. No much larger clonotype is one base removed from it; base qualities were not supplied.

The cohort consisted of approximately 670 healthy bone marrow donors. Cohort members were all nominally healthy when sampled, although unrecorded immune exposures were likely present. The donor tested CMV seronegative and was one of the 352 seronegative cohort members. Each donor provided a peripheral blood sample, and peripheral blood mononuclear cells were used for TCR beta sequencing. Genomic DNA extraction from the blood cell samples was performed with the Qiagen DNeasy Blood Extraction Kit. The CDR3 runs 15 residues from the cysteine to the phenylalanine. Here the CDR3 DNA is all that survives: 45 bases in frame from base 1. CDR1 and CDR2, per the germline V gene, are SGHTA and FQGNSA. V loses 1 base of germline sequence and J loses 0 bases, and the interval between the two ends is 7 bases. The research as a whole found: Some IMGT-functional V segments, including TRBV6-2 and TRBV6-3, could not be told apart with the 87-base-pair reads, so those segments were excluded. In an earlier analysis of roughly 560 of the donors, most TCR beta V segments were observed in productive rearrangements about 87% or about 30% of the time, broadly matching IMGT annotations. In a later analysis, some 17,000 TCR beta sequences were associated with specific HLA alleles at a false discovery rate of 0.05. According to a later analysis, parvovirus B19, influenza, CMV and Epstein-Barr virus appeared linked to several top co-occurrence clusters. A cluster of highly shared sequence variants was judged likely to represent a technical artifact of the sequencing pipeline. Because counts were too low, 15 to 20 rarely observed V segments, including chromosome 9 orphons, were left out of the earlier analysis of roughly 600 of the donors. Across donors, most TCR sequences were observed very rarely, whereas some public TCRs were present in many individuals. A few of the identified cytomegalovirus-associated TCR beta chains were confirmed in vitro to be specific for cytomegalovirus antigens. The classifier was reported to diagnose cytomegalovirus status with high specificity and sensitivity in both the original cohort and the validation cohort. A further reported finding was that TCR beta sequences accurately predicted the HLA-A and HLA-B alleles for most subjects in the first cohort. The authors suggested that the approach could potentially be generalized to other disease states and immunological phenotypes. Because HLA typing was unavailable for some donors at each locus, only the typed subset was used in association tests. In a later analysis, the rate of TCR association differed among HLA loci, with DRB1 alleles having the most associated TCRs and HLA-C alleles having the fewest. Linkage disequilibrium might explain the correlated functional status among segregating V segments, but an unknown experimental factor could not be ruled out. When HLA alleles, especially DR and DQ, strongly co-occurred, TCR associations were difficult to assign to individual alleles. According to a later genetic analysis, donors in an Asian-associated ancestry cluster had fewer N-insertions in productive TCRs than the approximately 610-donor mean. For the cohort, immune exposure information was limited to CMV serostatus. In a later genetic analysis, a missense DCLRE1C variant was associated with V-gene and J-gene trimming of TCR beta chains, and the association was replicated in an independent cohort. In a later analysis, HLA-associated TCR beta chains were found to be more clonally expanded and to have lower generation probabilities than equally common non-associated chains. The study listed approximately 150 TCR beta chains as associated with cytomegalovirus. In a later analysis, most CMV-associated TCR beta chains were found to appear HLA-restricted, with HLA associations seemingly driven largely by CMV exposure. Roughly uniform sequencing depth across donors was assumed in presence/absence analyses, although this assumption may not hold. In this cohort, only TCR beta chains were sequenced, and detectable features were limited by the absence of alpha or paired-chain data.

The library relied on the immunoSEQ multiplex PCR assay. The multiplex PCR relied on a mix of 60 forward primers for TCR Vbeta segments and 13 reverse primers for TCR Jbeta segments. The CDR3 region of rearranged TCR beta genes was amplified from genomic DNA with a multiplex PCR assay. The Illumina HiSeq System was used to sequence the amplified TCR beta libraries as 87-base-pair reads. The study's processing was this. A later analysis counted about 82 million unique TCR beta chains across the 650 to 700 repertoires, and 9 million to 14 million of these chains were shared by at least two donors. Raw reads were error-corrected and collapsed into unique sequences with a nearest-neighbor algorithm that merged closely related sequences to remove PCR and sequencing errors. V, D and J gene segments were assigned by aligning CDR3 sequences to IMGT reference sequences. Each retained sequence needed at least a six-nucleotide match to both a V gene segment and a J gene segment. Rearrangements were called productive when the CDR3 lacked stop codons and stayed in frame with V and J; all others were non-productive. Following IMGT convention, CDR3 was defined as the stretch from the second conserved V-encoded cysteine to the conserved J-encoded phenylalanine. Sequences without an unambiguous match to a single V gene segment were excluded from the earlier analysis of approximately 560 of the donors. An earlier analysis of almost 600 of the donors classified V segments as functional when productive rearrangements were above 56.7% and as segregating when the standard deviation between donors was above 5%. To diagnose cytomegalovirus status from the catalog of TCR beta chain sequences, a statistical classification framework was built. In a later analysis, TCR nucleotide sequences were compared against IMGT/GENE-DB human TR gene sequences so that V and J genes could be assigned. The TCRdist pipeline was used in a later analysis to assign CDR3 sequences and most-parsimonious VDJ recombination scenarios. A later analysis defined each TCR beta chain by its CDR3 amino acid sequence plus V-gene family, and excluded reads lacking a unique V-gene family. A later analysis removed 592 highly shared, low-generation-probability nucleotide sequences to deal with suspected cross-contamination and a sequencing artifact. For each public chain, a later analysis derived a clonal expansion index from normalized ranks of inferred template counts within each repertoire. Generation probabilities in a later analysis came from a VDJ recombination model fitted to out-of-frame rearrangements, and those results were checked against IGoR. Hypergeometric tests were used in a later analysis to score TCR-TCR, TCR-HLA and TCR-CMV co-occurrence, with a repertoire-size bias correction applied to the TCR pairs. False discovery rates were estimated in a later analysis by permuting HLA or CMV assignments 20 times. In a later analysis, co-occurring TCRs were grouped using DBSCAN, and TCRdist sequence similarity was added for clustering within HLA-allele-positive subsets. Repertoires with fewer than 30,000 or more than 120,000 public chains, plus five repertoires with anomalous nucleotide sharing, were excluded from co-occurrence clustering. Entries here come from immuneACCESS through TCRdb and include only in-frame sequences with V and J called. Some clones fail to appear in such tables; in the studies checked, an unresolved V gene covers under half of the shortfall, and the cause of the remainder is unknown. V and J calls plus clone size are reproduced from that table; the DNA served to infer D and trimming. The sample table holds 150,000 to 200,000 clones, of which 79% were seen once. Less than 2.5% of the sample lies in the top ten.

This sequence originates from a woman between 50 and 59 years old in good health and CMV-seronegative. Here the chain combines TRBV7-2 and TRBJ2-1; the best D guess is TRBD2, with 6 bases matching. Sequencing was carried out using PBMCs. The CDR3 loop reads CASSLVGGSYNEQFF. The bases read TGTGCCAGCAGCTTAGTCGGGGGCTCCTACAATGAGCAGTTCTTC. The CDR3, completed at both ends by the reference TRBV7-2 and TRBJ2-1 genes, gives the full variable domain GAGVSQSPSNKVTEKGKDVELRCDPISGHTALYWYRQSLGQGLEFLIYFQGNSAPDKSGLPSDRFSAERTGGSVSTLTIQRTQQEDSAVYLCASSLVGGSYNEQFFGPGTRLTVL.